These 20 T cell receptor beta chains originate from one sample sequenced in a study of blood T cell repertoires in COVID-19. Profiling relied on immunoSEQ multiplex PCR, and the TCRdb table lists in-frame clones only, not all of them. The sample carries 150,000 or so clones, roughly 84% recorded once. Input material: PBMCs or T cells enriched from blood (not recorded which). Receptors originate from a woman in her fifties or sixties who had recovered from COVID-19.

The chain employs TRBV5-5 and TRBJ2-2, with TRBD2 as a possible D gene (6 bases). The CDR3 length is 15 residues. Trimming left V 0 bases short and J 0 bases short, with 6 bases between. Looked up from germline, CDR1 is SGHKS and CDR2 is YYEKEE (reference sequence). This chain's CDR3 is CASSLGDSNTGELFF. Here the CDR3 DNA reads TGTGCCAGCAGCTTGGGGGACTCGAACACCGGGGAGCTGTTTTTT.

This chain joins TRBV7-2 and TRBJ2-3, with D possibly TRBD2 on 5 matching bases. This CDR3 is built from 14 residues. Deletions cut 5 bases from V and 0 bases from J, with 9 bases between. The germline CDR1 and CDR2 sequences are SGHTA and FQGNSA. The CDR3 here is CASSLQRSTDTQYF. The CDR3 DNA reads as TGTGCCAGCAGCCTTCAGCGGAGCACAGATACGCAGTATTTT.

The chain uses TRBV1 and TRBJ2-3; TRBD1, the table's D call, was not compared with the DNA. TRBV1 is noted as a pseudogene. CDR3 length: 14 residues. The CDR3 coding sequence is TGCACCAGCAGCCAGAGGACAGCCACAGATACGCAGTATTTT. It specifies CTSSQRTATDTQYF.

CDR3 residues: CASRDSLNTEAFF. CDR3 nucleotides: TGTGCCAGTAGGGACAGCCTGAACACTGAAGCTTTCTTT. J is TRBJ1-1 and V is TRBV19; possible D gene TRBD1, 6 bases. Germline assignment: CDR1 LNHDA and CDR2 SQIVND (reference sequence). CDR3 size: 13 residues. V lost 6 bases and J lost 0, with 8 bases in between. Full variable domain (outside the CDR3, taken from reference TRBV19 and TRBJ1-1): DGGITQSPKYLFRKEGQNVTLSCEQNLNHDAMYWYRQDPGQGLRLIYYSQIVNDFQKGDIAEGYSVSREKKESFPLTVTSAQKNPTAFYLCASRDSLNTEAFFGQGTRLTVV.

The genes are TRBV5-4 and TRBJ2-1; 9 bases match TRBD1. Germline V gene data show CDR1 as SGHNT and CDR2 as YYREEE (reference sequence). The CDR3 has 15 amino acids. Trimming took 0 bases from V and 7 from J; bases not matched to a gene: 5. In DNA form, the CDR3 reads TGTGCCAGCAGCTTGGAGGGACAGGGATGGAATGAGCAGTTCTTC. Protein: CASSLEGQGWNEQFF.

The DNA of the CDR3 is TGTGCCAGCAGTGACAGACAGGGCGGGGAGACCCAGTACTTC. Its translation: CASSDRQGGETQYF. The V gene is TRBV27, the J gene TRBJ2-5, with TRBD1 matching over 7 bases. CDR3 length: 14 amino acids. V was clipped by 5 bases and J by 5 bases; unmatched bases: 8. The germline V gene has CDR1 MNHEY and CDR2 SMNVEV (reference sequence).

This rearrangement joins TRBV19 to TRBJ1-5; D is perhaps TRBD1 (5 bases). V was clipped by 3 bases and J by 2 bases, with 11 bases between them. The CDR3 sequence is 15 residues long. Germline CDR1 and CDR2: LNHDA and SQIVND (reference sequence). CDR3 sequence: CASSMSRGGNQPQHF. In DNA form, the CDR3 reads TGTGCCAGTAGTATGAGTAGGGGTGGCAATCAGCCCCAGCATTTT.

J is TRBJ2-7 and V is TRBV2, with a possible D match to TRBD2 (6 bases). Germline loops: CDR1 SNHLY, CDR2 FYNNEI. The CDR3 sequence is 13 residues long. V was shortened by 1 base and J by 3 bases, with 7 bases between the two germline ends. The CDR3 sequence is CASSEGGVYEQYF. CDR3 DNA: TGTGCCAGCAGTGAAGGGGGGGTCTACGAGCAGTACTTC.

The rearrangement uses TRBV7-9 and TRBJ1-1, with 7 bases fitting TRBD1. Germline V lookup: CDR1 SEHNR, CDR2 FQNEAQ (reference sequence). V shed 5 bases, J shed 5 bases, and the junction held 8 bases outside the gene matches. The CDR3 loop spans 14 amino acids. This chain's CDR3 is CASSLTGVGTEAFF. The CDR3 coding sequence is TGTGCCAGCAGCCTCACAGGGGTTGGTACTGAAGCTTTCTTT.

J is TRBJ2-5 and V is TRBV12-3 or TRBV12-4; D gene uncertain. The CDR3 spans 13 residues. Trimming left V 0 bases short and J 5 bases short, with 7 bases between. The CDR3 loop is CASSLAFQETQYF. The CDR3 DNA reads TGTGCCAGCAGTTTAGCCTTTCAGGAGACCCAGTACTTC.

This clone was picked up a small number of times. V gene TRBV7-3 combines with J gene TRBJ2-1; 13 nucleotides align to TRBD2. The CDR3 is 15 residues long. The germline V gene has CDR1 SGHTA and CDR2 FQGTGA. J lost 5 bases, V lost 4 bases, and 2 bases had no gene match. The CDR3 loop is CASSSGLAGNNEQFF. DNA of the CDR3: TGTGCCAGCAGCTCGGGACTAGCGGGAAACAATGAGCAGTTCTTC.

J is TRBJ1-5 and V is TRBV6-5; D remains ambiguous. CDR3 size: 15 residues. From germline, CDR1 is MNHEY and CDR2 SVGAGI. V was trimmed by 7 bases and J by 2 bases, leaving 15 bases between them. DNA of the CDR3: TGTGCCAGCACCGATTCCCCTGGGCGCAATCAGCCCCAGCATTTT. This translates into CASTDSPGRNQPQHF.

The V and J genes are TRBV6-5 and TRBJ2-7; D might be TRBD2 (5 bases). V was cut by 6 bases and J by 7 bases, with 13 bases left in between. Germline CDR1 reads MNHEY; CDR2 reads SVGAGI. The CDR3 totals 12 residues. The CDR3: CASRPFRREQYF. CDR3 nucleotide sequence: TGTGCCAGCAGACCCTTTAGGAGGGAGCAGTACTTC.

The chain carries TRBV11-3 and TRBJ2-2; a possible D gene is TRBD2 (6 bases). Between the trimmed V and J ends, which lost 4 bases and 0 bases, there was a span of 12 bases. CDR1 and CDR2 (germline): SGHNT, YENEEA. This CDR3 spans 16 amino acids. CDR3 coding DNA: TGTGCCAGCAGCTCCCGGACTATTTCGAACACCGGGGAGCTGTTTTTT. Its protein is CASSSRTISNTGELFF.

The chain joins TRBV7-9 to TRBJ1-6; D is possibly TRBD1 (5 bases). V lost 3 bases and J 5 bases, leaving 8 bases between the germline ends. Germline loops: CDR1 SEHNR, CDR2 FQNEAQ (reference sequence). The CDR3 extends over 14 amino acids. CDR3 bases: TGTGCCAGCAGCTTGACAGCGAATAATTCACCCCTCCACTTT. Residues: CASSLTANNSPLHF.

The J gene is TRBJ1-6, the V gene TRBV4-2, with D possibly TRBD1 on 6 matching bases. The CDR3 runs 16 residues. Germline V gene lookup returns CDR1 LGHNA and CDR2 YNFKEQ. V lost 5 bases and J lost 5, with 16 bases in between. CDR3 nucleotides: TGTGCCAGCAGCGACCCAGGGGTGGCGGATAATTCACCCCTCCACTTT. This codes for CASSDPGVADNSPLHF.

V usage is TRBV25-1 and J usage is TRBJ2-3, with TRBD2 matching over 7 bases. The ends lost 7 bases at V and 6 bases at J; junction bases unmatched: 10. This CDR3 region has 14 residues. Per germline, CDR1 MGHDK and CDR2 SYGVNS. Written as DNA, the CDR3 is TGTGCCAGCACCAGGAGACTAGCCCATGATACGCAGTATTTT. The encoded protein is CASTRRLAHDTQYF.

This chain uses TRBV18 with TRBJ1-2; D unresolved. V lost 0 bases to trimming and J lost 1 base, with 12 bases between them. Germline V gene sequence: CDR1 KGHSH, CDR2 LQKENI. CDR3 size: 16 residues. CDR3 sequence reads: CASSPPEDPLNYGYTF. Written as DNA, the CDR3 is TGTGCCAGCTCACCACCGGAGGACCCCCTTAACTATGGCTACACCTTC.

The CDR3 DNA is TGTGCCAGTAGTATAGATTTGGACATAACTCCGGGTGGCTACACCTTC. The encoded protein is CASSIDLDITPGGYTF. The V call is TRBV19, the J call TRBJ1-2, with a possible D match to TRBD1 (5 bases). The germline V gene encodes CDR1 LNHDA and CDR2 SQIVND (reference sequence). V was shortened by 0 bases and J by 7 bases, with 18 bases between the two germline ends. The CDR3 is made up of 16 amino acids.

V and J are TRBV6-5 and TRBJ2-7, with TRBD2 matching 12 bases. This CDR3 contains 15 residues. V was pared by 2 bases and J by 7 bases, with 6 bases of the junction left unmatched. Germline assignment: CDR1 MNHEY and CDR2 SVGAGI. As DNA, the CDR3 is TGTGCCAGCAGTTACGATGGACTAGCGGGAAGGGAGCAGTACTTC. Encoded protein: CASSYDGLAGREQYF.